What follows are 27 T cell receptor beta chains derived from one specimen sequenced in a study of identical twins. TCRdb re-analysed the 5' RACE reads in MiXCR, keeping a single row per CDR3 protein. The sample records 500,000 or so distinct CDR3 sequences, 13% to 15% being singletons. Another study also made use of these data, one on yellow fever vaccine responses in identical twins.

Sequenced material: CD4+ T cells sorted from blood. These receptor sequences come from a woman aged 18-30 years in good health.

This sequence joins TRBV12-3 or TRBV12-4 and TRBJ1-3; D is uncertain. V lost 8 bases, J lost 0 bases, and 8 bases lay in between. The CDR3 covers 13 residues. The CDR3 protein is CASRYSSGNTIYF. For the CDR3, the DNA is TGTGCCAGCCGCTATAGCTCTGGAAACACCATATATTTT.

This chain connects TRBV12-3 or TRBV12-4 to TRBJ1-2; 9 bases agree with TRBD1. Unmatched junction bases numbered 8, after V lost 6 bases and J lost 6 bases. This CDR3 is built from 14 residues. CDR3 protein: CASSPTGGGDGYTF. The CDR3 DNA reads as TGTGCCAGCAGCCCGACAGGGGGGGGGGATGGCTACACCTTC.

J is TRBJ2-1 and V is TRBV5-1; 8 bases are shared with TRBD2. Looked up from germline, CDR1 is SGHRS and CDR2 is YFSETQ. V trimming: 4 bases; J trimming: 4 bases; junction bases outside the gene matches: 10. The CDR3 runs 16 residues. The CDR3 DNA is TGCGCCAGCAGCGCAGGGGCGGGGGGCGCTTACAATGAGCAGTTCTTC. Amino acids: CASSAGAGGAYNEQFF.

This clonotype was seen only a few times. The gene calls are TRBV7-9 and TRBJ2-3, with TRBD2 identical over 11 bases. This CDR3 has 15 residues. V shed 5 bases and J 7 bases; nucleotides not matched to a gene: 8. Per the germline V gene, CDR1 is SEHNR and CDR2 is FQNEAQ (reference sequence). CDR3 in amino acids: CASSLYSGGANTQYF. CDR3 bases: TGTGCCAGCAGCCTCTATAGCGGGGGGGCAAATACGCAGTATTTT.

This clonotype was seen at least ten times. The chain employs TRBV5-1 and TRBJ1-4; perhaps TRBD1 as D (6 bases). Per the germline V gene, CDR1 is SGHRS and CDR2 is YFSETQ. The V end lost 2 bases, the J end lost 2 bases, and 7 bases lay between the germline ends. The CDR3 has 14 amino acids. The DNA for the CDR3 is TGCGCCAGCAGCTTACAGGGTACTAATGAAAAACTGTTTTTT. Protein product: CASSLQGTNEKLFF.

This clonotype has at least ten counts. The chain carries TRBV7-2 and TRBJ2-1; 12 nucleotides align to TRBD2. This CDR3 has 14 amino acids. From germline, CDR1 is SGHTA and CDR2 FQGNSA. J was trimmed by 5 bases and V by 6 bases; bases with no gene match: 2. CDR3 coding DNA: TGTGCCAGCAGATGGACTAGCGGGAACAATGAGCAGTTCTTC. As protein: CASRWTSGNNEQFF.

The gene calls are TRBV7-9 and TRBJ2-3, with unresolved D. The V end was cut by 5 bases, the J end by 0 bases, with 12 bases between. The CDR3 is 15 amino acids. Per germline, CDR1 SEHNR and CDR2 FQNEAQ (reference sequence). The CDR3 sequence is CASSPSDGSTDTQYF. Here the CDR3 DNA reads TGTGCCAGCAGCCCCTCAGACGGTAGCACAGATACGCAGTATTTT. The full variable domain, rest sourced from reference TRBV7-9 and TRBJ2-3, is DTGVSQNPRHKITKRGQNVTFRCDPISEHNRLYWYRQTLGQGPEFLTYFQNEAQLEKSRLLSDRFSAERPKGSFSTLEIQRTEQGDSAMYLCASSPSDGSTDTQYFGPGTRLTVL.

The V call is TRBV3-1, the J call TRBJ2-2, with D unclear. Germline loops: CDR1 LGHDT, CDR2 YNNKEL (reference sequence). The V gene lost 7 bases and the J gene lost 2 bases, with 17 bases spanning the gap. The CDR3 has 16 residues. The CDR3 region is CASTRRSGENTGELFF. The CDR3 DNA follows: TGTGCCAGCACCAGACGGAGTGGGGAAAACACCGGGGAGCTGTTTTTT.

There are a few counts of this clonotype. The J gene is TRBJ2-1, the V gene TRBV11-2; 13 bases match TRBD2. The V gene end was trimmed by 5 bases and the J gene end by 0 bases; junction bases not matched to a gene: 7. This CDR3 region has 18 residues. CDR1 is SGHAT, CDR2 FQNNGV, per germline. CDR3 coding DNA: TGTGCCAGCAGCCTCGGACTAGCGGGAGCGAGCTCCTACAATGAGCAGTTCTTC. Encoded protein: CASSLGLAGASSYNEQFF. Full variable domain (rest looked up from reference TRBV11-2 and TRBJ2-1): EAGVAQSPRYKIIEKRQSVAFWCNPISGHATLYWYQQILGQGPKLLIQFQNNGVVDDSQLPKDRFSAERLKGVDSTLKIQPAKLEDSAVYLCASSLGLAGASSYNEQFFGPGTRLTVL.

This clonotype was observed a few times. The rearrangement joins TRBV20-1 to TRBJ1-1; TRBD1 is a possible D gene (5 bases). CDR1 is DFQATT, CDR2 SNEGSKA, per germline (reference sequence). CDR3 length: 12 amino acids. V was trimmed by 6 bases and J by 5 bases, leaving 13 bases between them. CDR3 bases: TGCAGTGCCCTGGGGGTGGGGACTGAAGCTTTCTTT. Protein sequence: CSALGVGTEAFF.

A few counts support this clonotype. The chain recombines TRBV6-1 with TRBJ2-7, with D possibly called TRBD1 or TRBD2 (8 bases each). Germline V gives CDR1 MNHNS, CDR2 SASEGT. The V end was cut by 3 bases, the J end by 6 bases, with 21 bases between. The length of the CDR3 is 16 residues. The CDR3 protein is CASSDTGGLRGGEQYF. DNA for the CDR3: TGTGCCAGCAGTGACACAGGGGGACTCCGGGGGGGCGAGCAGTACTTC.

The V and J genes are TRBV12-3 or TRBV12-4 and TRBJ2-2; no definite D call. This CDR3 region has 13 residues. V dropped 4 bases and J dropped 8 bases, with 11 bases sitting between them. The CDR3 reads CASSSKSLGELFF. The CDR3 nucleotides are TGTGCCAGCAGTTCTAAATCTCTAGGGGAGCTGTTTTTT.

In this sample, this clonotype turned up many times. This chain connects TRBV5-1 to TRBJ2-1; 7 nucleotides match TRBD1. V shed 3 bases and J 1 base; nucleotides not matched to a gene: 4. The CDR3 runs 15 residues. CDR1 is SGHRS, CDR2 YFSETQ, per germline. In nucleotides, the CDR3 is TGCGCCAGCAGCTCGGGACAGAATTCCTACAATGAGCAGTTCTTC. Its protein is CASSSGQNSYNEQFF.

This clonotype was counted only a few times. The genes are TRBV4-1 and TRBJ2-6, with TRBD1 matching over 10 bases. The CDR3 consists of 16 residues. Per germline, CDR1 MGHRA and CDR2 YSYEKL. The V segment lost 3 bases and the J segment 4 bases; nucleotides outside the gene matches: 3. The CDR3 region has the DNA TGCGCCAGCAGCCAGACAGGGGGCGGAGGGGCCAACGTCCTGACTTTC. Translated: CASSQTGGGGANVLTF.

This clonotype turned up a few times. V and J are TRBV5-6 and TRBJ2-2; weak D call: TRBD1 (5 bases). V lost 3 bases to trimming and J lost 6 bases, with 18 bases between them. The CDR3 covers 16 residues. Germline V gene lookup returns CDR1 SGHDT and CDR2 YYEEEE. CDR3 region: CASSWQQVYFSGELFF. CDR3 in DNA: TGTGCCAGCAGCTGGCAACAGGTCTATTTTTCCGGGGAGCTGTTTTTT.

CDR3 residues: CATSRDSRRLASYEQYF. The DNA for the CDR3 is TGTGCCACCAGCAGAGATTCTCGCCGGCTAGCTTCGTACGAGCAGTACTTC. The chain employs TRBV15 and TRBJ2-7; TRBD2 might be the D (5 bases). This CDR3 contains 17 residues. Germline V lookup: CDR1 LNHNV, CDR2 YYDKDF (reference sequence). The V and J ends lost 0 bases and 4 bases respectively, with 19 bases between them. The full variable domain, its missing parts supplied by reference TRBV15 and TRBJ2-7, is DAMVIQNPRYQVTQFGKPVTLSCSQTLNHNVMYWYQQKSSQAPKLLFHYYDKDFNNEADTPDNFQSRRPNTSFCFLDIRSPGLGDTAMYLCATSRDSRRLASYEQYFGPGTRLTVT.

CDR3 sequence reads: CASSLTTGLMGTQYF. CDR3 coding DNA: TGCGCCAGCAGCTTGACTACAGGGTTGATGGGGACCCAGTACTTC. The rearrangement joins TRBV5-1 to TRBJ2-5; TRBD1 is a possible D gene (6 bases). In germline, CDR1 is SGHRS, CDR2 YFSETQ. The CDR3 sequence is 15 residues long. Trimming stripped 1 base from V and 7 bases from J, with 17 bases between.

There are many counts of this clonotype. The chain is built from TRBV20-1 and TRBJ2-4; a weak D match, TRBD1 (6 bases). CDR3 length equals 13 residues. Trimming left V 6 bases short and J 3 bases short, with 12 bases between. Per germline, CDR1 DFQATT and CDR2 SNEGSKA (reference sequence). CDR3 sequence (DNA): TGCAGTGCCGGACAGTTTGACAAAAACATTCAGTACTTC. As protein: CSAGQFDKNIQYF.

The rearrangement uses TRBV4-2 and TRBJ2-5; 8 nucleotides match TRBD2. CDR1 is LGHNA and CDR2 is YNFKEQ in the germline V gene. V was clipped by 6 bases and J by 5 bases; unmatched bases: 11. This CDR3 is built from 15 residues. The CDR3 bases are TGTGCCAGCAGAGAGAGCCGGGGGGGCCCGGAGACCCAGTACTTC. Protein sequence: CASRESRGGPETQYF.

This clonotype was seen repeatedly, ten times or more. The V call is TRBV6-5, the J call TRBJ1-2; D is ambiguous. Germline V gene lookup returns CDR1 MNHEY and CDR2 SVGAGI. V lost 4 bases to trimming and J lost 1 base, with 7 bases between them. The CDR3 runs 13 residues. The CDR3 nucleotides are TGTGCCAGCAGTTCGAACAATAACTATGGCTACACCTTC. Protein sequence: CASSSNNNYGYTF.

This clonotype was observed many times. The V and J genes are TRBV4-3 and TRBJ2-7; TRBD2 matches at 10 bases. V was pared by 2 bases and J by 2 bases, with 3 bases of the junction left unmatched. Germline V gene data show CDR1 as LGHNA and CDR2 as YSLEER. There are 15 residues in the CDR3. CDR3 bases: TGCGCCAGCAGCCAAAATAGCGGGAGGACCTACGAGCAGTACTTC. As protein: CASSQNSGRTYEQYF.

This clonotype has just a few counts. The chain carries TRBV7-2 and TRBJ2-5; TRBD2 is a possible D gene (6 bases). Trimming removed 0 bases from V and 2 bases from J, with 13 bases in between. CDR3 size: 16 residues. Germline-derived CDR1 and CDR2 are SGHTA and FQGNSA. CDR3 residues: CASSLAGRLGQETQYF. In nucleotides, the CDR3 is TGTGCCAGCAGCTTAGCAGGGAGGTTGGGGCAAGAGACCCAGTACTTC. Together with reference TRBV7-2 and TRBJ2-5, the CDR3 gives the full variable domain: GAGVSQSPSNKVTEKGKDVELRCDPISGHTALYWYRQSLGQGLEFLIYFQGNSAPDKSGLPSDRFSAERTGGSVSTLTIQRTQQEDSAVYLCASSLAGRLGQETQYFGPGTRLLVL.

This clonotype was picked up a small number of times. The rearrangement links TRBV3-1 to TRBJ2-7; 10 nucleotides agree with TRBD1. CDR3 length: 15 residues. Losses at the gene ends were 6 bases for V and 5 bases for J; bases not matched to a gene: 10. Germline V gene lookup returns CDR1 LGHDT and CDR2 YNNKEL (reference sequence). In DNA, the CDR3 is TGTGCCAGCAGAGTATCCCAGGACAGGGGGAACGAGCAGTACTTC. This sequence encodes CASRVSQDRGNEQYF.

The chain is built from TRBV6-5 and TRBJ1-3; D is possibly TRBD1 (5 bases). Deletions cut 0 bases from V and 2 bases from J, with 11 bases between. Germline values: CDR1 MNHEY, CDR2 SVGAGI. The CDR3 is 16 residues long. In nucleotides, the CDR3 is TGTGCCAGCAGTTACTCGGGGGGTCCTCCTGGAAACACCATATATTTT. This gives the protein CASSYSGGPPGNTIYF.

This clonotype was counted between two and nine times. The gene calls are TRBV4-3 and TRBJ2-4, with 10 bases lining up with TRBD2. The germline V gene encodes CDR1 LGHNA and CDR2 YSLEER. This CDR3 has 17 amino acids. The junction had 10 bases not matched to a gene; V was cut back by 0 bases and J by 8 bases. The CDR3 protein is CASSQDVLAGSLDIQYF. The CDR3 DNA is TGCGCCAGCAGCCAAGATGTACTAGCGGGATCTTTAGACATTCAGTACTTC.

The V gene is TRBV25-1, the J gene TRBJ2-6; the match to TRBD2 covers 8 bases. V was clipped by 5 bases and J by 3 bases; unmatched bases: 9. The CDR3 has 17 residues. CDR1 and CDR2 (germline): MGHDK, SYGVNS. The CDR3, as DNA: TGTGCCAGCAGTTCGGGGGGGCCAGTATTTGGGGCCAACGTCCTGACTTTC. Its translation: CASSSGGPVFGANVLTF.

This clonotype came up a few times. The genes are TRBV25-1 and TRBJ2-7, with TRBD1 matching 7 bases. Germline CDR1 reads MGHDK; CDR2 reads SYGVNS. CDR3 length: 13 residues. Unmatched junction bases numbered 4, after V lost 7 bases and J lost 1 base. The CDR3 bases are TGTGCCAGCAACCTCAGGGGGTCCTACGAGCAGTACTTC. As protein: CASNLRGSYEQYF.